This note documents a single TCR beta chain sequence. It lacks a known antigen. No base qualities exist here, and no much larger clone lies one base off it. CDR1 is given as SGHTA and CDR2 as FQGTGA, both from the germline V gene. V is clipped by 6 bases and J by 0 bases, and the sequence between their germline boundaries is 8 bases long. The CDR3 spans 13 residues, from the cysteine through the phenylalanine. Left in the record is the CDR3 DNA by itself, 39 bases read in frame from the first base. The sample is drawn from a study of beta chain features in type 1 diabetes (dated by TCRdb to the late 2010s). Concerning the study at large: No differences in mean age, gender distribution, total cell number or subset yield were found between patients and healthy donors. A total of 85 million to 140 million sorted cells were examined across all samples, and a strong correlation was observed between cell number per subset and RNA yield. Whereas all 30 or so donors provided naive and central memory subsets, regulatory and stem cell-like memory subsets were isolated from just 8 patients and roughly 8 healthy donors. In the study, TCRB repertoires of sorted circulating CD4+ T cell subsets from recently diagnosed type 1 diabetes patients were compared with those of matched healthy donors.

The entire amount of isolated RNA was reverse transcribed using the High Capacity cDNA Reverse Transcription Kit, so the sequenced TCRB transcripts were expressed ones. Stem cell-like memory T cell samples underwent survey-depth immunoSEQ sequencing, averaging about 1.01 million total reads per sample. Sorted cells were lysed in RLT buffer and RNA was extracted with DNase-treated RNeasy Micro or Mini kits, depending on cell number. To prevent cross-contamination, each cell subset was processed individually, whereas patient and healthy donor samples were processed jointly. TCRB sequences were amplified from cDNA with the immunoSEQ multiplex PCR, producing 87-bp fragments spanning the CDR3 region. Amplicons were sequenced on the Illumina HiSeq platform. The authors' analysis ran thus. PCR bias was corrected computationally using synthetic template baselines, and reads within Hamming distance 2 were collapsed, with unmergeable singletons discarded. By aligning reads against IMGT, V, D and J genes, CDR3 length, and insertions or deletions at six rearrangement sites were assigned. Within each subset, clonotype counts were normalized to sorted cell number, and only after that were true diversity and Gini coefficients computed with the tcR R package. The overlap coefficient, calculated on TCRB nucleotide sequences, was used to measure repertoire sharing. TCRdb carries this immuneACCESS record with in-frame sequences only. Its versions omit some clonotypes, under half of them owing to an unresolved V gene in the studies checked, with the rest unexplained. V and J calls and clone size come straight from that table; D and trimming were deduced from the DNA. The sample data list about 47,000 clones, and 35% to 55% of these were observed just once. Of the sample, about 0.13% falls within the top ten clones.

Each donor gave one peripheral blood draw, roughly 120 mL on average, collected into heparinised tubes. Naive, central memory, regulatory and stem cell-like memory CD4+ T cells were sorted on a BD FACSAria II using a panel including CD45RO, CCR7, CD25, CD127, CD95 and CD27. Purity was above 98% for every sorted population. Right away, PBMCs were isolated by Lymphoprep density gradient centrifugation and were stained directly, with no culture step. To minimize batch effects, samples were stained and sorted in pairs, one healthy donor with one patient per experiment. What the research found in general, with its limitations: Type 1 diabetes patients showed a moderate but significant shortening of TCRB CDR3 length in all four CD4+ subsets. Because the HLA sub-analyses included only small numbers of individuals, any influence of HLA type on TCRB rearrangement was left unresolved. Because cDNA was sequenced instead of genomic DNA, highly expressing activated cells could be over-represented, though the groups showed no difference in activation or CD3 levels. Naive, central memory and regulatory TCRB repertoires appeared to be more similar among patients than among healthy donors. At VDJ recombination sites, type 1 diabetes patients had fewer insertions and more deleted nucleotides, which implies abnormalities in thymic rearrangement. PCR might favor shorter templates, but patient and control samples were amplified and corrected together, so any skew would affect both groups equally.

The source of this sequence is a man younger than 45 with type 1 diabetes. Sequenced sample: stem cell memory CD4+ T cells from blood. Interpreted using the paper, the cell subset or site label stands for: stem cell-like memory CD4+ T cells. The chain joins TRBV7-3 to TRBJ1-1; the D gene remains uncertain. The DNA is TGTGCCAGCAGATTAGGGCTGAACACTGAAGCTTTCTTT. This is translated as CASRLGLNTEAFF.